Listed here is a single TCR beta chain. This sample is drawn from a study of blood T cell repertoires in COVID-19. On the study more broadly: Sites across the United States, Italy and Spain contributed samples from acute and convalescent COVID-19. T cells, B-cell-depleted T cells, or PBMCs provided the cDNA or gDNA that served as material.

Here immunoSEQ multiplex PCR was the method, and the copy in TCRdb shows in-frame clones only, minus some. The sample holds some 330,000 clones, 89% seen once. While infection was still active, Seattle patients were enrolled and then followed longitudinally. Looked up from germline, CDR1 is SGHRS and CDR2 is YFSETQ. V trimming: 7 bases; J trimming: 4 bases; junction bases outside the gene matches: 10. The CDR3 runs 15 residues. The sequencing input was peripheral blood. This receptor was identified in a woman between 25 and 40 years old with COVID-19, enrolled during active disease. The rearrangement joins TRBV5-1 to TRBJ1-1; 10 nucleotides line up with TRBD1. Written as DNA, the CDR3 is TGCGCCAGCGGGCGACAGGGGGCTGAGGTCACTGAAGCTTTCTTT. This sequence encodes CASGRQGAEVTEAFF.